Listed below are T cell receptor beta chains from one sample, sequenced in a study of blood T cell repertoires in COVID-19. Produced via immunoSEQ multiplex PCR; TCRdb's table is partial and in-frame only. The sample shows 35,000 to 45,000 clones, roughly nine tenths of them seen only once. Sample: peripheral blood. All receptors derive from an older man with acute or convalescent COVID-19. Both conserved end residues are part of each CDR3. The order of the fields is V gene, clone size, J gene, D gene, CDR3 protein, CDR3 DNA. A D gene is named only where the DNA matches it firmly. Some rows mark clone size as missing; the rest say once, few, many or name a class of expanded clone.

>TRBV6-5|.|TRBJ1-6|.
CASSSNPGGMSPLHF
TGTGCCAGCAGTTCCAACCCGGGAGGGATGTCACCCCTCCACTTT
>TRBV28|.|TRBJ2-3|.
CASSSMDTQYF
TGTGCCAGCAGTTCCATGGATACGCAGTATTTT
>TRBV29-1|.|TRBJ2-5|TRBD1
CSVEDPQGEETQYF
TGCAGCGTTGAAGATCCACAGGGGGAAGAGACCCAGTACTTC
>TRBV7-8|.|TRBJ1-2|.
CASSLVGGASYGYTF
TGTGCCAGCAGCTTAGTTGGGGGGGCCAGCTATGGCTACACCTTC
>TRBV28|.|TRBJ2-7|TRBD1
CASSSWDRVDEQYF
TGTGCCAGCAGTTCCTGGGACAGGGTGGACGAGCAGTACTTC
>TRBV29-1|.|TRBJ1-1|.
CSVEDITYRDTRVRTEAFF
TGCAGCGTTGAAGATATTACATACCGGGACACTAGAGTCAGGACTGAAGCTTTCTTT
>TRBV7-6|.|TRBJ2-2|TRBD1
CASSLLWGQGAGTGELFF
TGTGCCAGCAGCCTCCTCTGGGGACAGGGTGCAGGGACCGGGGAGCTGTTTTTT
>TRBV27|.|TRBJ2-7|TRBD2
CASTLVAGGSYEQYF
TGTGCCAGCACCCTAGTAGCGGGAGGCTCCTACGAGCAGTACTTC
>TRBV5-4|once|TRBJ2-3|TRBD2
CASSRIAGGPSYF
TGTGCCAGCAGCAGGATAGCGGGAGGGCCTAGCTATTTT
>TRBV6-5|few|TRBJ2-7|.
CASEPRPGQLYEQYF
TGTGCCAGCGAGCCCCGACCAGGGCAACTCTACGAGCAGTACTTC
>TRBV18|.|TRBJ1-1|.
CASSPRHSEAFF
TGTGCCAGCTCACCGAGACACTCTGAAGCTTTCTTT
>TRBV6-5|.|TRBJ1-1|TRBD1
CASRTDRDTEAFF
TGTGCCAGCAGGACGGACAGGGACACTGAAGCTTTCTTT
>TRBV18|.|TRBJ2-5|TRBD2
CASSRGSGSQETQYF
TGTGCCAGCTCACGGGGTAGCGGGAGCCAAGAGACCCAGTACTTC
>TRBV6-1|.|TRBJ1-4|.
CASSEVWGEGEKLFF
TGTGCCAGCAGTGAAGTTTGGGGGGAAGGTGAAAAACTGTTTTTT
>TRBV4-3|once|TRBJ1-2|TRBD1
CASSQNPRGIDGYTF
TGCGCCAGCAGCCAAAACCCCAGGGGGATCGATGGCTACACCTTC
>TRBV5-4|.|TRBJ2-2|TRBD2
CASSPDGLGANTGELFF
TGTGCCAGCAGCCCGGACGGACTAGGGGCGAACACCGGGGAGCTGTTTTTT
>TRBV7-2|.|TRBJ2-7|.
CASSLGQSFYEQYF
TGTGCCAGCAGCCTAGGGCAATCCTTCTACGAGCAGTACTTC
>TRBV2|.|TRBJ1-2|TRBD1
CASSQDRGRYYGYTF
TGTGCCAGCAGTCAAGACAGGGGGAGGTACTATGGCTACACCTTC
>TRBV3-1/TRBV3-2|once|TRBJ2-1|TRBD1
CASSRETGVGEQFF
TGTGCCAGCAGCCGAGAAACAGGGGTTGGTGAGCAGTTCTTC
>TRBV4-2|.|TRBJ2-1|TRBD2
CASSEKRGSSYNEQFF
TGTGCCAGCAGCGAGAAGCGGGGGAGCTCCTACAATGAGCAGTTCTTC
>TRBV5-6|once|TRBJ2-7|.
CASSPLRAGSPEQYF
TGTGCCAGCAGCCCCCTGAGGGCCGGGAGTCCCGAGCAGTACTTC
>TRBV29-1|.|TRBJ2-7|TRBD2
CSVELAGQNSYEQYF
TGCAGCGTTGAACTAGCGGGACAAAACTCCTACGAGCAGTACTTC
>TRBV2|.|TRBJ2-3|TRBD2
CASSQERGGIDTQYF
TGTGCCAGCAGTCAGGAGCGGGGCGGGATCGATACGCAGTATTTT
>TRBV18|.|TRBJ1-6|.
CASGRGGHNSPLHF
TGTGCCAGCGGGAGGGGCGGACATAATTCACCCCTCCACTTT
>TRBV24-1|.|TRBJ2-1|TRBD2
CATSDSNQLAGGPVAYNEQFF
TGTGCCACCAGTGATTCCAACCAACTAGCGGGAGGGCCGGTAGCCTACAATGAGCAGTTCTTC
>TRBV7-9|.|TRBJ1-6|TRBD1
CASSLRDSLNSPLHF
TGTGCCAGCAGCCTCCGGGACAGCCTTAATTCACCCCTCCACTTT
>TRBV7-9|.|TRBJ2-5|.
CASSPLASQETQYF
TGTGCCAGCAGCCCCCTTGCGTCCCAAGAGACCCAGTACTTC
>TRBV6-2/TRBV6-3|.|TRBJ1-4|.
CASSYEGRGTNEKLFF
TGTGCCAGCAGTTACGAGGGGAGGGGTACTAATGAAAAACTGTTTTTT
>TRBV16|.|TRBJ1-2|.
CASTLLREVYGYTF
TGTGCCAGCACCCTCCTCCGGGAAGTCTATGGCTACACCTTC
>TRBV6-1|.|TRBJ1-4|.
CASSEGWGGTEKLFF
TGTGCCAGCAGTGAAGGGTGGGGGGGCACTGAAAAACTGTTTTTT
>TRBV19|medium-sized|TRBJ2-3|TRBD2
CASSTGLEGSTDTQYF
TGTGCCAGTAGTACCGGACTAGAAGGGAGCACAGATACGCAGTATTTT
>TRBV18|.|TRBJ1-5|.
CASSRDYRDQPQHF
TGTGCCAGCTCACGCGACTACAGGGATCAGCCCCAGCATTTT
>TRBV27|.|TRBJ1-6|TRBD1
CASSLKGQAVYNSPLHF
TGTGCCAGCAGTTTAAAGGGACAGGCGGTTTATAATTCACCCCTCCACTTT